This T cell receptor (beta chain) was retrieved from a study of cytomegalovirus exposure and HLA in healthy donors. Both 60 Vbeta primers and 13 Jbeta primers went into the PCR. TCRdb keeps only in-frame clones here, not all; method: immunoSEQ multiplex PCR. Of 130,000 or so clones in the sample, approximately 8.8% were seen once. The source of this sequence is a man in his forties or fifties in good health and CMV-seronegative. Material: PBMCs.

The CDR3 coding sequence is TGTGCCAGCAGCGCGGGACTCGGGGGTCCAGATACGCAGTATTTT. Translation: CASSAGLGGPDTQYF. The genes are TRBV9 and TRBJ2-3; maybe TRBD2 (6 bases). CDR1 and CDR2 (germline): SGDLS, YYNGEE. With 3 bases removed from V and 4 bases from J, the gap between germline ends came to 15 bases. The CDR3 covers 15 residues.